These 8 T cell receptor beta chains share one sample of origin, sequenced in a study of control samples from healthy donors and cancer patients. Profiling relied on immunoSEQ multiplex PCR, and the TCRdb table lists in-frame clones only, not all of them. The sample holds around 130,000 clones, 75% to 95% seen once. Sequenced sample: blood. The receptors were sampled from a man aged 18 to 30 in good health.

The chain couples TRBV5-1 to TRBJ2-7, with 9 bases aligning to TRBD1. With V trimmed by 3 bases and J by 5 bases, 6 bases remained unmatched. Per the germline V gene, CDR1 is SGHRS and CDR2 is YFSETQ. The CDR3 sequence is 14 residues long. CDR3 sequence (DNA): TGCGCCAGCAGCTGGAGACAGGGGGAAGACGAGCAGTACTTC. The encoded protein is CASSWRQGEDEQYF.

The V gene is TRBV5-4, the J gene TRBJ1-3; 9 bases agree with TRBD1. J was trimmed by 2 bases and V by 5 bases; bases with no gene match: 5. Germline values: CDR1 SGHNT, CDR2 YYREEE (reference sequence). The CDR3 length is 15 residues. The CDR3, as DNA: TGTGCCAGCAGAGACGACAGGGGGACTGGAAACACCATATATTTT. It yields the protein CASRDDRGTGNTIYF.

This chain uses TRBV4-1 with TRBJ2-3, with D possibly being TRBD1 (6 bases). V lost 0 bases, J lost 2 bases, and 9 bases lay in between. The CDR3 totals 15 residues. Germline V gives CDR1 MGHRA, CDR2 YSYEKL. The CDR3 protein is CASSQEYRDTDTQYF. CDR3 sequence (DNA): TGCGCCAGCAGCCAAGAATACAGGGACACAGATACGCAGTATTTT.

The V and J genes are TRBV7-2 and TRBJ2-1, with D maybe TRBD1 (6 bases). V was pared by 1 base and J by 5 bases, with 12 bases between. Germline V gene data show CDR1 as SGHTA and CDR2 as FQGNSA. The CDR3 consists of 15 residues. CDR3 residues: CASSLEQGLHNEQFF. CDR3 sequence (DNA): TGTGCCAGCAGCTTAGAACAGGGTCTCCACAATGAGCAGTTCTTC.

V usage is TRBV9 and J usage is TRBJ2-3; 13 bases are a match to TRBD2. The ends lost 3 bases at V and 4 bases at J; junction bases unmatched: 8. Germline V gene data show CDR1 as SGDLS and CDR2 as YYNGEE. This CDR3 has 17 residues. CDR3 region: CASSGTSGGARADTQYF. Here the CDR3 DNA reads TGTGCCAGCAGCGGGACTAGCGGGGGAGCGAGAGCAGATACGCAGTATTTT.

The chain combines TRBV7-8 with TRBJ1-3; weak D call: TRBD1 (5 bases). The CDR3 covers 14 residues. Germline values: CDR1 SGHVS, CDR2 FQNEAQ. V lost 8 bases and J 0 bases, leaving 11 bases between the germline ends. This chain's CDR3 is CASSPGDSGNTIYF. CDR3 coding DNA: TGTGCCAGCTCGCCGGGGGACTCTGGAAACACCATATATTTT.

This clone was found once. The chain employs TRBV9 and TRBJ2-1, with 11 bases that match TRBD1. Germline CDR1 SGDLS, CDR2 YYNGEE. After removal of 0 bases from V and 6 bases from J, the junction contained 2 bases not matched to a gene. CDR3 length equals 15 residues. In nucleotides, the CDR3 is TGTGCCAGCAGCGTAGAGGGGACAGGGGGCAATGAGCAGTTCTTC. Protein product: CASSVEGTGGNEQFF. Together with reference TRBV9 and TRBJ2-1, the CDR3 gives the full variable domain: DSGVTQTPKHLITATGQRVTLRCSPRSGDLSVYWYQQSLDQGLQFLIQYYNGEERAKGNILERFSAQQFPDLHSELNLSSLELGDSALYFCASSVEGTGGNEQFFGPGTRLTVL.

The chain joins TRBV2 to TRBJ1-6, with a weak D call TRBD1 (6 bases). CDR1 SNHLY and CDR2 FYNNEI come from the germline V gene. V shed 7 bases and J shed 4 bases, with 17 bases lying between them. The CDR3 has 16 amino acids. The CDR3 reads CASKLEWTAYNSPLHF. DNA for the CDR3: TGTGCCAGCAAGCTAGAGTGGACAGCTTATAATTCACCCCTCCACTTT.